Many counts were recorded for the clone carrying this TCR beta chain. Antigen specificity is unknown. CDR3 length: 15 amino acids. The V gene lost 1 base and the J gene lost 4 bases, with 13 bases spanning the gap. Germline lookup yields CDR1 LGHNA and CDR2 YSLEER. The data stem from a study of spatial heterogeneity in lung cancer. In the study overall: Patients with untreated early-stage non-small cell lung cancer, numbering roughly 69, were the donors.

One entry per CDR3 protein, called by TCRdb with MiXCR from the 5' RACE reads. Of 23,000 or so distinct CDR3 sequences in the sample, roughly a tenth were seen once. Time point denoted: blood at routine non-recurrence follow-up after resection. Frozen PBMC, nontumor lung or tumor provided whole RNA, which was sequenced unsorted. Whole-study findings and limits: Resection saw ubiquitous expanded tumor TCRs appear in blood more than follow-up did.

This TCR was recovered from a male donor with early-stage non-small cell lung cancer. The chain combines TRBV4-3 with TRBJ1-1; tentative D call: TRBD1 (6 bases). The input for sequencing was PBMCs, taken at follow-up. The CDR3 here is CASSQGYRDSTEAFF. The DNA of the CDR3 is TGCGCCAGCAGCCAAGGATACAGGGATAGCACTGAAGCTTTCTTT.